The 2 T cell receptor beta chains below were found in one sample sequenced in a study of cytomegalovirus exposure and HLA in healthy donors. 13 Jbeta primers and 60 Vbeta primers were used for the PCR. Clones were sequenced by immunoSEQ multiplex PCR, and TCRdb holds only the in-frame ones, with some missing. The sample records about 190,000 clones, around 79% being singletons. The source material was PBMCs. The receptor source for this set is a woman aged 45-60 years in good health and CMV-seronegative.

This clone has just a few counts. The chain employs TRBV7-9 and TRBJ2-2; tentative D call: TRBD2 (6 bases). Looked up from germline, CDR1 is SEHNR and CDR2 is FQNEAQ (reference sequence). The V and J ends lost 5 bases and 5 bases respectively, with 18 bases between them. The CDR3 loop spans 16 amino acids. The chain's CDR3 is CASSPSTGGRTGELFF. DNA for the CDR3: TGTGCCAGCAGCCCAAGTACCGGGGGACGGACCGGGGAGCTGTTTTTT.

CDR3 nucleotides: TGTGCCAGTAGAAGGACAGGGGGTAGCTCCTACGAGCAGTACTTC. Protein: CASRRTGGSSYEQYF. This rearrangement joins TRBV19 to TRBJ2-7; TRBD1 agrees at 10 bases. Germline V gives CDR1 LNHDA, CDR2 SQIVND (reference sequence). Trimming took 6 bases from V and 0 from J; bases not matched to a gene: 5. CDR3 length: 15 amino acids.